The 17 T cell receptor beta chains reported below all come from one sample, sequenced in a study of T cell responses to AZD1222 COVID-19 vaccine. Method: immunoSEQ multiplex PCR; TCRdb's copy keeps in-frame clones and lacks some. Of about 150,000 clones detected, approximately 89% appear once; the ten largest clones hold about 3.4%. The input for sequencing was peripheral blood, taken on day 0 of MenACWY control vaccination. The receptors here all came from an adult in good health.

This clone was picked up one time. The chain has TRBV2 and TRBJ2-7; D gene uncertain. The germline V gene has CDR1 SNHLY and CDR2 FYNNEI. The ends were cut back, 7 bases at V and 0 bases at J, with 7 bases in the middle. The CDR3 consists of 12 residues. CDR3 DNA sequence: TGTGCCAGCAAGACGGACTCCTACGAGCAGTACTTC. This sequence encodes CASKTDSYEQYF.

The rearrangement uses TRBV2 and TRBJ1-3; D is possibly TRBD1 (6 bases). This CDR3 comprises 16 residues. Between the trimmed V and J ends, which lost 6 bases and 2 bases, there was a span of 17 bases. The germline CDR1 and CDR2 sequences are SNHLY and FYNNEI. The CDR3 reads CASRLLGGGAGNTIYF. The CDR3 bases are TGTGCCAGCAGGCTGCTCGGCGGGGGCGCTGGAAACACCATATATTTT.

The genes are TRBV7-3 and TRBJ2-1; the D gene is possibly TRBD2 (5 bases). The CDR3 runs to 15 residues. Germline V CDR1 and CDR2: SGHTA, FQGTGA. The V end lost 5 bases, the J end lost 7 bases, and 18 bases lay between the germline ends. The CDR3 nucleotides read TGTGCCAGCAGCCAGGACTCTCCAAGGAGAAATGAGCAGTTCTTC. This translates into CASSQDSPRRNEQFF.

The chain recombines TRBV19 with TRBJ1-1; the D is unclear. The CDR3 sequence is 14 residues long. The V gene lost 3 bases and the J gene lost 3 bases, with 11 bases spanning the gap. Germline V lookup: CDR1 LNHDA, CDR2 SQIVND (reference sequence). DNA for the CDR3: TGTGCCAGTAGTATTGGTCAGTTCGACACTGAAGCTTTCTTT. Protein product: CASSIGQFDTEAFF.

The genes are TRBV11-3 and TRBJ1-1; the D is unclear. The CDR3 sequence is 11 residues long. The V and J ends lost 2 bases and 6 bases respectively, with 4 bases between them. Germline-derived CDR1 and CDR2 are SGHNT and YENEEA. Here the CDR3 reads CASSLLAEAFF. The CDR3 DNA reads as TGTGCCAGCAGCTTACTCGCTGAAGCTTTCTTT.

J is TRBJ1-2 and V is TRBV14; no clear D. The CDR3 spans 12 residues. The germline V and J ends were trimmed by 1 base and 8 bases, with 8 bases remaining between them. Germline V gene lookup returns CDR1 SGHDN and CDR2 FVKESK. CDR3 sequence (DNA): TGTGCCAGCAGCCAAGTGGCGGGAGGCTACACCTTC. This codes for CASSQVAGGYTF.

This chain uses TRBV3-1 (or the pseudogene TRBV3-2) with TRBJ1-4; perhaps TRBD1 as D (5 bases). CDR1 and CDR2 from the germline V gene are LGHDT and YNNKEL (reference sequence). The CDR3 spans 15 residues. The V end lost 0 bases, the J end lost 9 bases, and 14 bases lay between the germline ends. CDR3 sequence: CASSQETRPGQKLFF. The CDR3 DNA follows: TGTGCCAGCAGCCAAGAAACCCGCCCAGGGCAAAAACTGTTTTTT.

The V and J genes are TRBV27 and TRBJ1-1; no reliable D call. V lost 3 bases and J lost 1, with 9 bases in between. There are 14 residues in the CDR3. The V gene's germline CDR1 is MNHEY and CDR2 SMNVEV (reference sequence). The CDR3 sequence is CASSLRAGNTEAFF. The CDR3 region has the DNA TGTGCCAGCAGTTTGAGGGCCGGGAACACTGAAGCTTTCTTT.

CDR3 bases: TGTGCCAGCCTAGCGGAGTCTAGCACAGATACGCAGTATTTT. Translated: CASLAESSTDTQYF. The rearrangement uses TRBV28 and TRBJ2-3, with 7 bases matching TRBD2. The CDR3 sequence is 14 residues long. Germline V CDR1 and CDR2: MDHEN, SYDVKM. The trim removed 8 bases at V and 0 bases at J, leaving 5 bases unmatched.

Written as DNA, the CDR3 is TGTGCCAGCAGCCAAGATCGGGAAGGAACTGAAGCTTTCTTT. Its translation: CASSQDREGTEAFF. The chain employs TRBV3-1 (or the pseudogene TRBV3-2) and TRBJ1-1; D unresolved. CDR3 length: 14 amino acids. Trimming took off 0 bases at V and 5 bases at J, with 10 bases between the two ends. The germline V gene has CDR1 LGHDT and CDR2 YNNKEL (reference sequence).

The CDR3 DNA follows: TGTGCCAGCAGTCAACAGGGTCGTTTCAATGAGCAGTTCTTC. This sequence encodes CASSQQGRFNEQFF. This chain uses TRBV6-5 with TRBJ2-1, with D maybe TRBD1 (6 bases). The CDR3 contains 14 residues. The germline V gene encodes CDR1 MNHEY and CDR2 SVGAGI. Trimming stripped 5 bases from V and 6 bases from J, with 14 bases between.

This clone was detected many times. This chain uses TRBV4-1 with TRBJ1-2; D gene unclear. Germline values: CDR1 MGHRA, CDR2 YSYEKL. V was clipped by 0 bases and J by 7 bases, with 3 bases between them. The CDR3 is 11 residues long. CDR3 amino acids: CASSQDGGYTF. CDR3 bases: TGCGCCAGCAGCCAAGATGGTGGCTACACCTTC.

The V and J genes are TRBV19 and TRBJ1-5; perhaps TRBD1 as D (6 bases). Germline values: CDR1 LNHDA, CDR2 SQIVND (reference sequence). V gave up 3 bases and J gave up 3 bases, with 12 bases separating them. The CDR3 totals 15 residues. The DNA of the CDR3 is TGTGCCAGTAGTATTTGGCAGGGGATCAATCAGCCCCAGCATTTT. Residues: CASSIWQGINQPQHF.

The chain is built from TRBV5-8 and TRBJ2-5; 8 bases agree with TRBD2. Germline CDR1 reads SGHTS; CDR2 reads YDEGEE. This CDR3 spans 16 amino acids. The trim removed 2 bases at V and 1 base at J, leaving 7 bases unmatched. Here the CDR3 DNA reads TGTGCCAGCAGCTTAACGGGGGGGGGCTTCCAAGAGACCCAGTACTTC. Translating gives CASSLTGGGFQETQYF. Full variable domain (outside the CDR3, taken from reference TRBV5-8 and TRBJ2-5): EAGVTQSPTHLIKTRGQQATLRCSPISGHTSVYWYQQALGLGLQFLLWYDEGEERNRGNFPPRFSGRQFPNYSSELNVNALELEDSALYLCASSLTGGGFQETQYFGPGTRLLVL.

This chain links TRBV4-3 with TRBJ1-4, with 11 bases aligning to TRBD1. This CDR3 is 15 amino acids long. In germline, CDR1 is LGHNA, CDR2 YSLEER. V trimming: 5 bases; J trimming: 7 bases; junction bases outside the gene matches: 6. In nucleotides, the CDR3 is TGCGCCAGCAGCACGTGGACAGGGGGCTCTGAAAAACTGTTTTTT. It is translated as CASSTWTGGSEKLFF.

The genes are TRBV11-2 and TRBJ2-2; 11 bases fit TRBD2. The J segment lost 7 bases and the V segment lost 3 bases, leaving 4 bases of the junction unmatched. This CDR3 comprises 15 residues. The germline V gene encodes CDR1 SGHAT and CDR2 FQNNGV. This CDR3 reads CASSFTSGSIGELFF. In DNA form, the CDR3 reads TGTGCCAGCAGCTTCACTAGCGGGAGTATCGGGGAGCTGTTTTTT.

The chain is built from TRBV15 and TRBJ1-2; 9 nucleotides match TRBD1. The CDR3 runs to 17 residues. Trimming cost V 0 bases and J 7 bases; bases outside gene matches: 12. In germline, CDR1 is LNHNV, CDR2 YYDKDF (reference sequence). The CDR3 reads CATSRDRAGQGVAGYTF. The CDR3 nucleotides are TGTGCCACCAGCAGAGATCGGGCGGGACAGGGAGTCGCTGGCTACACCTTC.